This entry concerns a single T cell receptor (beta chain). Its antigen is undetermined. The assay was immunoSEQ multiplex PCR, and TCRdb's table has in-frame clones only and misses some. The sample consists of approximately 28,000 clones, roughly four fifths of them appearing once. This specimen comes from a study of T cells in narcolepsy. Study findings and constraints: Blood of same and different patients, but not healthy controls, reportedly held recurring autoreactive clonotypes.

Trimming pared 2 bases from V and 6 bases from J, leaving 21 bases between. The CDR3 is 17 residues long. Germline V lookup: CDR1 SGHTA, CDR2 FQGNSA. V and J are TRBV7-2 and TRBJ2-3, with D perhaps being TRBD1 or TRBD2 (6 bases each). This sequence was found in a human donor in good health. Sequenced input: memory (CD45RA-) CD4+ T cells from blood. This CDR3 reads CASSLRGPAVGLDTQYF. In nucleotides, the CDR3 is TGTGCCAGCAGCTTACGGGGGCCCGCGGTTGGGCTTGATACGCAGTATTTT.